The 5 T cell receptor beta chains reported below all come from one sample, sequenced in a study of blood T cells in healthy people across ages. Alongside a J-beta primer mix, a sample-barcoded 5' primer served in a second PCR lasting about 7 to 12 cycles. TCRdb passed the 5' RACE reads through MiXCR, listing each CDR3 protein once. The table shows hundreds of thousands of distinct CDR3 sequences, with about 30% occurring only once. Sequenced material: blood. The source of these receptors is a woman aged 80 or over in good health.

This clonotype has ten or more counts. The CDR3 here is CASSQVALSGANVLTF. The CDR3 DNA reads TGTGCCAGCAGCCAAGTGGCACTCTCTGGGGCCAACGTCCTGACTTTC. This rearrangement joins TRBV4-2 to TRBJ2-6; D uncertain. The V gene's germline CDR1 is LGHNA and CDR2 YNFKEQ. The CDR3 covers 16 residues. The V and J ends lost 1 base and 0 bases respectively, with 7 bases between them.

The V call is TRBV30, the J call TRBJ1-5; TRBD1 aligns across 7 bases. Looked up from germline, CDR1 is GTSNPN and CDR2 is SVGIG (reference sequence). Losses at the gene ends were 3 bases for V and 7 bases for J; bases not matched to a gene: 9. The CDR3 sequence is 14 residues long. The CDR3 is CAWRVLGGRQPQHF. The CDR3 region has the DNA TGTGCCTGGAGGGTACTAGGGGGCCGGCAGCCCCAGCATTTT.

The chain carries TRBV20-1 and TRBJ2-5; possibly TRBD1 or TRBD2 for D (6 bases each). Germline V CDR1 and CDR2: DFQATT, SNEGSKA (reference sequence). The CDR3 has 12 residues. Trimming removed 3 bases at V and 9 bases at J, with 14 bases between. The DNA for the CDR3 is TGCAGTGCTAGTAGCCAGGAGGGGGCCCAGTACTTC. Translation: CSASSQEGAQYF.

J is TRBJ2-3 and V is TRBV6-2 or TRBV6-3; possibly TRBD2 for D (5 bases). The V end was cut by 9 bases, the J end by 8 bases, with 15 bases between. The CDR3 loop spans 12 amino acids. Germline V gives CDR1 MNHEY, CDR2 SVGEGT. This chain's CDR3 is CASSAGSVTQYF. CDR3 in DNA: TGTGCCAGTAGCGCGGGCTCCGTTACGCAGTATTTT.

This clonotype was counted many times. The V and J genes are TRBV20-1 and TRBJ2-7; 9 bases line up with TRBD1. The CDR3 totals 12 residues. Germline lookup yields CDR1 DFQATT and CDR2 SNEGSKA (reference sequence). The junction had 3 bases not matched to a gene; V was cut back by 4 bases and J by 5 bases. The DNA of the CDR3 is TGCAGTGCTACACAGGGGGCACACGAGCAGTACTTC. Translated, it gives CSATQGAHEQYF.